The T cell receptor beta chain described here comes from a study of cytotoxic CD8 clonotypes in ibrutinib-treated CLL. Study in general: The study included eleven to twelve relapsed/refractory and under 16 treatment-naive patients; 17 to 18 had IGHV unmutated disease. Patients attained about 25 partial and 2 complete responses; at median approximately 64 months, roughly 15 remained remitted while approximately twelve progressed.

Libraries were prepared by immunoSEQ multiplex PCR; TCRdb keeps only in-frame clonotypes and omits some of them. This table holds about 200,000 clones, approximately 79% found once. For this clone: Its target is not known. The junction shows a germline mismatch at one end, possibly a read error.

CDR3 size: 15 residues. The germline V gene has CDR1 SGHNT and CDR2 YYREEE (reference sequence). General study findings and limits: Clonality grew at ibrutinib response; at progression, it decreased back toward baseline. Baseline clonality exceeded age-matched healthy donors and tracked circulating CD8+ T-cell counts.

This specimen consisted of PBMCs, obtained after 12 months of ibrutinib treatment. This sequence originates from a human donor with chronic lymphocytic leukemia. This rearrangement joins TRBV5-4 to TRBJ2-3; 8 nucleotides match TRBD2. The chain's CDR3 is CASSQALAGGDTQYF. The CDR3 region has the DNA TGCGCCAGCAGCCAAGCCCTAGCGGGTGGGGATACGCAGTATTTT.